This T cell receptor (beta chain) was observed in a study of T cell repertoires in cytomegalovirus infection. Study summary: CMV infection and matching HLA type were both indicated by public TCR beta signatures. Study-level points and caveats: Ex vivo, HLA-C-restricted CMV-specific TCR beta clonotypes prevailed over the rest of the response. Individuals carrying CMV plus the relevant HLA were identified by cumulative frequency of public TCR beta families.

MiXCR, run by TCRdb on the reads, gives a single entry per CDR3 protein. The data show fewer than 550,000 distinct CDR3 sequences, with 11% seen just once and 10% held by the top ten. This clonotype was recorded a few times. No antigen is known for it. The length of the CDR3 is 13 residues. The V and J ends lost 6 bases and 5 bases, in that order; junction bases with no gene match: 3. Germline CDR1 reads DFQATT; CDR2 reads SNEGSKA (reference sequence). This chain uses TRBV20-1 with TRBJ2-7; 14 nucleotides agree with TRBD2. This TCR derives from a human donor in good health (CMV status not recorded). Some clones in this sample may be carry-over from other donors' samples. The sequencing input was PBMCs. This CDR3 is CSAAGLAGDEQYF. The CDR3, as DNA: TGCAGTGCCGCGGGACTAGCGGGAGACGAGCAGTACTTC.